Presented here are 6 T cell receptor beta chains from one specimen sequenced in a study of blood T cell repertoires in COVID-19. Generated by immunoSEQ multiplex PCR, the TCRdb table keeps only in-frame clones and is missing some. The table has under 300,000 clones, roughly nine tenths seen once; the top ten hold 3.6%. The specimen was peripheral blood. The receptor set was obtained from a man between 18 and 29 years old with active or convalescent COVID-19.

This clone was counted only a few times. The rearrangement uses TRBV2 and TRBJ1-2, with 8 bases lining up with TRBD1. The CDR3 loop spans 13 amino acids. The V gene's germline CDR1 is SNHLY and CDR2 FYNNEI. After removal of 7 bases from V and 5 bases from J, the junction contained 6 bases not matched to a gene. The CDR3, as DNA: TGTGCCAGCATCGGACAGGGCGATTATGGCTACACCTTC. Its translation is CASIGQGDYGYTF.

This chain uses TRBV5-4 with TRBJ1-1, with a weak D call TRBD1 (6 bases). Germline V gene lookup returns CDR1 SGHNT and CDR2 YYREEE (reference sequence). The V gene lost 6 bases and the J gene lost 3 bases, with 6 bases spanning the gap. The CDR3 runs 11 residues. The CDR3 protein is CASTGDTEAFF. As DNA, the CDR3 is TGTGCCAGCACAGGGGACACTGAAGCTTTCTTT. Variable domain in full (rest from reference TRBV5-4 and TRBJ1-1): ETGVTQSPTHLIKTRGQQVTLRCSSQSGHNTVSWYQQALGQGPQFIFQYYREEENGRGNFPPRFSGLQFPNYSSELNVNALELDDSALYLCASTGDTEAFFGQGTRLTVV.

This clone came up once. The sample has other DNA sequences that encode this CDR3 too. The V gene is TRBV9, the J gene TRBJ2-6; tentative D call: TRBD1 (5 bases). V was pared by 2 bases and J by 0 bases, with 6 bases between. The CDR3 extends over 15 amino acids. CDR1 SGDLS and CDR2 YYNGEE come from the germline V gene. As DNA, the CDR3 is TGTGCCAGCAGCGTTCAGGGCTCTGGGGCCAACGTCCTGACTTTC. It yields the protein CASSVQGSGANVLTF. The complete variable domain, with remaining parts taken from reference TRBV9 and TRBJ2-6, reads DSGVTQTPKHLITATGQRVTLRCSPRSGDLSVYWYQQSLDQGLQFLIQYYNGEERAKGNILERFSAQQFPDLHSELNLSSLELGDSALYFCASSVQGSGANVLTFGAGSRLTVL.

This clone was seen a few times. The gene calls are TRBV2 and TRBJ1-5, with 8 bases identical to TRBD1. This CDR3 has 13 residues. The ends lost 8 bases at V and 6 bases at J; junction bases unmatched: 6. Germline-derived CDR1 and CDR2 are SNHLY and FYNNEI. The CDR3 nucleotides read TGTGCCAGCGAGACAGGGGCGGGTCAGCCCCAGCATTTT. Residues: CASETGAGQPQHF. The complete variable domain, with remaining parts taken from reference TRBV2 and TRBJ1-5, reads EPEVTQTPSHQVTQMGQEVILRCVPISNHLYFYWYRQILGQKVEFLVSFYNNEISEKSEIFDDQFSVERPDGSNFTLKIRSTKLEDSAMYFCASETGAGQPQHFGDGTRLSIL.

The rearrangement joins TRBV11-2 to TRBJ2-1; TRBD1 is a possible D gene (5 bases). V gave up 4 bases and J gave up 0 bases, with 7 bases separating them. Germline V lookup: CDR1 SGHAT, CDR2 FQNNGV. This CDR3 spans 14 amino acids. In DNA form, the CDR3 reads TGTGCCAGCAGCTCCGACAGCTCCTACAATGAGCAGTTCTTC. Its translation: CASSSDSSYNEQFF. Variable domain in full (rest from reference TRBV11-2 and TRBJ2-1): EAGVAQSPRYKIIEKRQSVAFWCNPISGHATLYWYQQILGQGPKLLIQFQNNGVVDDSQLPKDRFSAERLKGVDSTLKIQPAKLEDSAVYLCASSSDSSYNEQFFGPGTRLTVL.

This clone was seen more than once but under ten times. V is TRBV30 and J is TRBJ1-2, with D tentatively TRBD1 (6 bases). The CDR3 runs to 11 residues. In germline, CDR1 is GTSNPN, CDR2 SVGIG (reference sequence). The V end lost 3 bases, the J end lost 12 bases, and 14 bases lay between the germline ends. The CDR3 nucleotides read TGTGCCTGGAGAGACAGGTTGGCGGACACCTTC. Its protein product is CAWRDRLADTF.